A single sample is the source of the 18 T cell receptor beta chains below, sequenced in a study of cytomegalovirus exposure and HLA in healthy donors. PCR employed 60 Vbeta and 13 Jbeta primers. Measured with immunoSEQ multiplex PCR; TCRdb has only the in-frame clones, and not every one. The data show some 130,000 clones, 80% seen once. The sequenced sample was PBMCs. The receptors shown here come from a young man in good health and CMV-seronegative.

In the case of this clone: At one end the junction does not follow the germline gene, possibly because of a read error. The V gene is TRBV7-9, the J gene TRBJ1-4; weak D call: TRBD1 (6 bases). This CDR3 has 17 amino acids. Germline CDR1 and CDR2: SEHNR and FQNEAQ (reference sequence). Here the CDR3 reads CSSTPGRRGGTNEKLFF. The DNA of the CDR3 is TGTTCCAGCACTCCTGGACGAAGGGGGGGAACTAATGAAAAACTGTTTTTT.

The CDR3 nucleotides read TGCGCCAGCAGCTCGGGCGACCCCCCCGGGGCAGATACGCAGTATTTT. Its protein is CASSSGDPPGADTQYF. V is TRBV5-1 and J is TRBJ2-3, with D maybe TRBD2 (5 bases). V was shortened by 3 bases and J by 4 bases, with 18 bases between the two germline ends. The V gene's germline CDR1 is SGHRS and CDR2 YFSETQ. The CDR3 covers 16 residues.

The chain has TRBV2 and TRBJ1-2, with 8 bases matching TRBD1. The CDR3 has 13 residues. V lost 8 bases to trimming and J lost 5 bases; unmatched junction nucleotides: 7. Germline lookup yields CDR1 SNHLY and CDR2 FYNNEI. For the CDR3, the DNA is TGTGCCAGCGAGATGGACAGGGCTTATGGCTACACCTTC. The encoded protein is CASEMDRAYGYTF.

This clone was recorded only once. The V and J genes are TRBV6-5 and TRBJ1-3; no clear D gene. This CDR3 has 14 amino acids. Germline CDR1 and CDR2: MNHEY and SVGAGI. The V and J ends lost 2 bases and 0 bases respectively, with 5 bases between them. The CDR3 loop is CASSYTSSGNTIYF. CDR3 sequence (DNA): TGTGCCAGCAGTTACACAAGCTCTGGAAACACCATATATTTT.

The chain employs TRBV11-2 and TRBJ2-5; no firm D call. CDR3 size: 15 residues. Trimming took 1 base from V and 5 from J, leaving 14 bases between them. CDR1 and CDR2 from the germline V gene are SGHAT and FQNNGV. The CDR3 DNA is TGTGCCAGCAGCTTAGCTGGCCAGTCGCATGAGACCCAGTACTTC. The encoded protein is CASSLAGQSHETQYF. Together with reference TRBV11-2 and TRBJ2-5, the CDR3 gives the full variable domain: EAGVAQSPRYKIIEKRQSVAFWCNPISGHATLYWYQQILGQGPKLLIQFQNNGVVDDSQLPKDRFSAERLKGVDSTLKIQPAKLEDSAVYLCASSLAGQSHETQYFGPGTRLLVL.

V gene TRBV7-8 combines with J gene TRBJ2-3; 10 nucleotides line up with TRBD2. The V and J ends lost 5 bases and 3 bases, in that order; junction bases with no gene match: 17. Germline assignment: CDR1 SGHVS and CDR2 FQNEAQ. This CDR3 spans 19 amino acids. The CDR3 region has the DNA TGTGCCAGCAGCCCGGTGGCTAGCGGGAGAAATTTACGGACAGATACGCAGTATTTT. It encodes CASSPVASGRNLRTDTQYF.

The chain joins TRBV19 to TRBJ2-1, with TRBD2 matching over 12 bases. CDR1 and CDR2 from the germline V gene are LNHDA and SQIVND (reference sequence). V was pared by 5 bases and J by 5 bases, with 4 bases of the junction left unmatched. The CDR3 covers 15 residues. The CDR3 DNA is TGTGCCAGTAGTTTGACTAGCGGGAGCCACAATGAGCAGTTCTTC. Its translation: CASSLTSGSHNEQFF.

This clone showed up just once. The J gene is TRBJ2-3, the V gene TRBV7-9, with a weak D call TRBD2 (7 bases). The CDR3 totals 14 residues. V lost 4 bases and J 5 bases, leaving 13 bases between the germline ends. Germline V gene data show CDR1 as SEHNR and CDR2 as FQNEAQ (reference sequence). CDR3 residues: CASSSPGGRDTQYF. The CDR3 coding sequence is TGTGCCAGCAGCTCACCGGGGGGCAGAGATACGCAGTATTTT.

Here the CDR3 DNA reads TGTGCCTGGCAGGGGGGAAACACCATATATTTT. Translating gives CAWQGGNTIYF. The chain uses TRBV30 and TRBJ1-3; TRBD1 is a possible D gene (6 bases). V lost 5 bases to trimming and J lost 4 bases, with 6 bases between them. The length of the CDR3 is 11 residues. The germline V gene has CDR1 GTSNPN and CDR2 SVGIG (reference sequence).

The chain links TRBV7-9 to TRBJ2-7; 7 nucleotides agree with TRBD1. The CDR3 has 15 residues. The germline V gene has CDR1 SEHNR and CDR2 FQNEAQ (reference sequence). The ends lost 5 bases at V and 5 bases at J; junction bases unmatched: 12. CDR3 sequence (DNA): TGTGCCAGCAGCGAAGGGACAGCTAACAGCGACGAGCAGTACTTC. Translation: CASSEGTANSDEQYF.

The chain couples TRBV4-1 to TRBJ1-1, with 7 positions matching TRBD1. Germline V gene lookup returns CDR1 MGHRA and CDR2 YSYEKL. This CDR3 is 15 amino acids long. V lost 4 bases to trimming and J lost 1 base; unmatched junction nucleotides: 6. The CDR3 is CASSREDRTNTEAFF. In DNA form, the CDR3 reads TGCGCCAGCAGCCGCGAGGACAGGACGAACACTGAAGCTTTCTTT.

The chain carries TRBV9 and TRBJ1-2; 9 bases line up with TRBD1. The CDR3 has 14 amino acids. The germline gives CDR1 SGDLS, CDR2 YYNGEE. V lost 2 bases, J lost 2 bases, and 1 base stayed unmatched. The CDR3 protein is CASSVGTGNYGYTF. The CDR3 bases are TGTGCCAGCAGCGTCGGGACAGGGAACTATGGCTACACCTTC. The full variable domain, rest sourced from reference TRBV9 and TRBJ1-2, is DSGVTQTPKHLITATGQRVTLRCSPRSGDLSVYWYQQSLDQGLQFLIQYYNGEERAKGNILERFSAQQFPDLHSELNLSSLELGDSALYFCASSVGTGNYGYTFGSGTRLTVV.

The chain combines TRBV27 with TRBJ2-7, with 9 bases aligning to TRBD1. V lost 0 bases and J lost 5; bases outside the gene matches: 5. Germline CDR1 and CDR2: MNHEY and SMNVEV (reference sequence). The CDR3 has 15 amino acids. In nucleotides, the CDR3 is TGTGCCAGCAGTTTATCCTGGGACAGGGCCCACGAGCAGTACTTC. It codes for CASSLSWDRAHEQYF.

The chain recombines TRBV29-1 with TRBJ1-5; D perhaps matches TRBD1 (5 bases). This CDR3 contains 13 residues. Trimming took off 7 bases at V and 7 bases at J, with 17 bases between the two ends. Germline CDR1 is SQVTM and CDR2 is ANQGSEA. As DNA, the CDR3 is TGCAGCGCGGGGACGGGGGAGGTGCAGCCCCAGCATTTT. Translating it yields CSAGTGEVQPQHF.

This clone showed up just once. The CDR3 region is CASSLSGRVSTDTQYF. In DNA form, the CDR3 reads TGTGCCAGCAGCCTAAGCGGGAGGGTTAGCACAGATACGCAGTATTTT. V and J are TRBV28 and TRBJ2-3; TRBD2 aligns across 10 bases. The CDR3 is 16 residues long. Germline trimming cut 6 bases from V and 0 bases from J; bases unmatched to any gene: 6. Germline V gene data show CDR1 as MDHEN and CDR2 as SYDVKM.

The rearrangement joins TRBV5-1 to TRBJ2-7; TRBD1 might be the D (6 bases). Looked up from germline, CDR1 is SGHRS and CDR2 is YFSETQ. This CDR3 comprises 14 residues. V was shortened by 5 bases and J by 1 base, with 13 bases between the two germline ends. CDR3 sequence: CASSFDRHSYEQYF. The CDR3, as DNA: TGCGCCAGCAGTTTCGACAGGCATTCCTACGAGCAGTACTTC.

The chain recombines TRBV25-1 with TRBJ1-1; a weak D match, TRBD1 (5 bases). This CDR3 is built from 16 residues. The germline CDR1 and CDR2 sequences are MGHDK and SYGVNS. V lost 1 base and J 1 base, leaving 13 bases between the germline ends. CDR3 region: CASSEFSTRANTEAFF. The CDR3 nucleotides read TGTGCCAGCAGTGAATTCAGTACCAGGGCGAACACTGAAGCTTTCTTT.

J is TRBJ1-2 and V is TRBV27; 12 bases agree with TRBD1. This CDR3 has 15 amino acids. Germline lookup yields CDR1 MNHEY and CDR2 SMNVEV (reference sequence). The J segment lost 2 bases and the V segment lost 4 bases, leaving 2 bases of the junction unmatched. The CDR3 region is CASSSGTGGNYGYTF. Written as DNA, the CDR3 is TGTGCCAGCAGTTCGGGGACAGGGGGCAACTATGGCTACACCTTC.